The clone carrying this TCR beta chain came up a few times. What it recognizes is unknown. With 5 bases clipped from V and 4 bases from J, the junction kept 14 bases outside the gene matches. Germline CDR1 SGHTA, CDR2 FQGTGA. The CDR3 runs 17 residues. Both 60 Vbeta primers and 13 Jbeta primers went into the PCR. Some clones are missing from TCRdb's copy, which holds only in-frame ones; the method was immunoSEQ multiplex PCR. This table holds under 65,000 clones, approximately 82% found once. The data originate from a study of cytomegalovirus exposure and HLA in healthy donors. About the study: Genetic ancestry analysis placed 81% of the 410 or so donors that were genotyped in the Caucasian-associated cluster.

General study findings and limits: A few chains tied to CMV proved CMV antigen-specific in vitro. Owing to their indistinguishability, certain V segments, notably TRBV6-2 and TRBV6-3, were excluded. As was reported, the classifier diagnosed cytomegalovirus status with high specificity and sensitivity.

Sequencing input: PBMCs. The clonotype was recovered from a man aged 50 to 59 in good health and CMV-seronegative. The chain has TRBV7-3 and TRBJ2-7, with 10 bases fitting TRBD1. The CDR3 protein is CASSPIPAGQGWYEQYF. CDR3 DNA sequence: TGTGCCAGCAGCCCAATCCCAGCGGGACAGGGGTGGTACGAGCAGTACTTC.